These 18 T cell receptor beta chains share one sample of origin, sequenced in a study of cytomegalovirus exposure and HLA in healthy donors. The PCR was carried out with 60 Vbeta primers and 13 Jbeta primers. Assay used: immunoSEQ multiplex PCR; TCRdb lists only in-frame clones, some missing. Seen here are more than 85,000 clones, roughly 73% observed once, and the top ten hold about 8.6%. Sequences were obtained from PBMCs. The receptors were gathered from a woman between 40 and 55 years old in good health and CMV-seropositive.

The rearrangement joins TRBV10-3 to TRBJ2-5, with 14 bases matching TRBD2. V gave up 7 bases and J gave up 5 bases; unmatched junction bases: 9. The germline V gene has CDR1 ENHRY and CDR2 SYGVKD. The CDR3 totals 16 residues. CDR3 region: CAITLGLAGAGETQYF. The CDR3 nucleotides are TGTGCCATCACCCTGGGACTAGCGGGAGCAGGGGAGACCCAGTACTTC.

The rearrangement joins TRBV9 to TRBJ2-1; unclear D gene. CDR1 is SGDLS, CDR2 YYNGEE, per germline. The CDR3 sequence is 17 residues long. V was cut by 0 bases and J by 4 bases, with 17 bases left in between. The chain's CDR3 is CASSVGKMAYGYNEQFF. The CDR3 region has the DNA TGTGCCAGCAGCGTAGGGAAAATGGCATACGGGTACAATGAGCAGTTCTTC.

The rearrangement uses TRBV5-1 and TRBJ1-1; unclear D gene. CDR3 length: 14 residues. The V end was cut by 2 bases, the J end by 8 bases, with 16 bases between. The germline CDR1 and CDR2 sequences are SGHRS and YFSETQ. The CDR3 sequence is CASSFSKEGGEAFF. Written as DNA, the CDR3 is TGCGCCAGCAGCTTCAGCAAGGAGGGAGGGGAAGCTTTCTTT. Looking up the rest from reference TRBV5-1 and TRBJ1-1 gives the full variable domain: KAGVTQTPRYLIKTRGQQVTLSCSPISGHRSVSWYQQTPGQGLQFLFEYFSETQRNKGNFPGRFSGRQFSNSRSEMNVSTLELGDSALYLCASSFSKEGGEAFFGQGTRLTVV.

The chain employs TRBV5-6 and TRBJ2-1; maybe TRBD2 (5 bases). V lost 3 bases to trimming and J lost 0 bases, with 16 bases between them. This CDR3 is built from 17 residues. The germline gives CDR1 SGHDT, CDR2 YYEEEE. CDR3 residues: CASSSLLALTSYNEQFF. DNA of the CDR3: TGTGCCAGCAGCTCCCTTCTAGCACTAACCTCCTACAATGAGCAGTTCTTC. Full variable domain (rest looked up from reference TRBV5-6 and TRBJ2-1): DAGVTQSPTHLIKTRGQQVTLRCSPKSGHDTVSWYQQALGQGPQFIFQYYEEEERQRGNFPDRFSGHQFPNYSSELNVNALLLGDSALYLCASSSLLALTSYNEQFFGPGTRLTVL.

This clone was observed once. The V and J genes are TRBV7-2 and TRBJ2-7; 13 nucleotides line up with TRBD2. This CDR3 region has 17 residues. Germline V gene sequence: CDR1 SGHTA, CDR2 FQGNSA. Losses at the gene ends were 0 bases for V and 3 bases for J; bases not matched to a gene: 5. This CDR3 reads CASSLAGLAGEGYEQYF. The CDR3 DNA reads as TGTGCCAGCAGCTTAGCCGGACTAGCGGGGGAAGGCTACGAGCAGTACTTC.

The rearrangement uses TRBV27 and TRBJ2-7; tentatively, D is TRBD1 (5 bases). The V end lost 6 bases, the J end lost 2 bases, and 11 bases lay between the germline ends. The CDR3 is 13 amino acids. Germline loops: CDR1 MNHEY, CDR2 SMNVEV (reference sequence). The CDR3 reads CASRLRAPYEQYF. The CDR3 bases are TGTGCCAGCAGACTCAGGGCCCCCTACGAGCAGTACTTC.

This chain connects TRBV7-9 to TRBJ1-1; a weak D match, TRBD1 (6 bases). This CDR3 is built from 13 residues. Deletions cut 1 base from V and 11 bases from J, with 14 bases between. Germline V CDR1 and CDR2: SEHNR, FQNEAQ (reference sequence). The CDR3 sequence is CASSLEVGGEAFF. The CDR3 nucleotides read TGTGCCAGCAGCTTAGAAGTTGGGGGCGAGGCTTTCTTT.

This clone was counted between two and nine times. CDR3 nucleotides: TGTGCCAGCAGCTTGGAAACTAGCGGGTCCTCCTACGAGCAGTACTTC. This codes for CASSLETSGSSYEQYF. The V and J genes are TRBV7-9 and TRBJ2-7; TRBD2 aligns across 9 bases. V dropped 3 bases and J dropped 0; count of bases not matched to a gene: 6. Germline V gene lookup returns CDR1 SEHNR and CDR2 FQNEAQ (reference sequence). The CDR3 extends over 16 amino acids.

DNA for the CDR3: TGTGCCAGCAGCCCTCCCGGGACACCCCCGGGGGAGCAGTACTTC. This encodes CASSPPGTPPGEQYF. J is TRBJ2-7 and V is TRBV7-9, with D possibly matching TRBD1 (6 bases). This CDR3 comprises 15 residues. Germline V lookup: CDR1 SEHNR, CDR2 FQNEAQ (reference sequence). The germline V and J ends were trimmed by 5 bases and 7 bases, with 21 bases remaining between them.

The V gene is TRBV28, the J gene TRBJ2-3; perhaps TRBD1 as D (5 bases). The CDR3 totals 13 residues. The V gene's germline CDR1 is MDHEN and CDR2 SYDVKM. V lost 2 bases, J lost 5 bases, and 8 bases lay in between. CDR3 sequence: CASSLGALDTQYF. The CDR3, as DNA: TGTGCCAGCAGTTTAGGGGCTCTAGATACGCAGTATTTT.

The gene calls are TRBV28 and TRBJ1-2; 7 nucleotides agree with TRBD1. This CDR3 region has 17 residues. V lost 7 bases to trimming and J lost 0 bases; unmatched junction nucleotides: 14. Per the germline V gene, CDR1 is MDHEN and CDR2 is SYDVKM. The CDR3 sequence is CASNANPGRGSNYGYTF. In DNA form, the CDR3 reads TGTGCCAGCAATGCTAACCCGGGCAGGGGGTCTAACTATGGCTACACCTTC.

This rearrangement joins TRBV5-4 to TRBJ2-1; a possible D gene is TRBD2 (5 bases). Germline values: CDR1 SGHNT, CDR2 YYREEE (reference sequence). The length of the CDR3 is 15 residues. V shed 1 base and J shed 2 bases, with 10 bases lying between them. The CDR3 loop is CASSLSDGTYNEQFF. The CDR3 region has the DNA TGTGCCAGCAGCTTGTCAGACGGGACCTACAATGAGCAGTTCTTC.

The V gene is TRBV11-2, the J gene TRBJ2-5, with 8 nucleotides matching TRBD2. The CDR3 contains 17 residues. J was trimmed by 0 bases and V by 5 bases; bases with no gene match: 11. Per germline, CDR1 SGHAT and CDR2 FQNNGV. CDR3 protein: CASSPGSAGGYQETQYF. The CDR3 DNA reads as TGTGCCAGCAGCCCCGGATCGGCGGGGGGATACCAAGAGACCCAGTACTTC.

J is TRBJ2-7 and V is TRBV20-1; weak D call: TRBD2 (6 bases). V dropped 3 bases and J dropped 3 bases, with 6 bases sitting between them. This CDR3 spans 11 amino acids. Germline values: CDR1 DFQATT, CDR2 SNEGSKA (reference sequence). The CDR3 region has the DNA TGCAGTGCTAGCGGGAGCTACGAGCAGTACTTC. Its protein product is CSASGSYEQYF.

The chain uses TRBV4-2 and TRBJ2-1, with unresolved D. CDR1 LGHNA and CDR2 YNFKEQ come from the germline V gene. The CDR3 consists of 14 residues. The V end lost 0 bases, the J end lost 9 bases, and 12 bases lay between the germline ends. The CDR3 DNA reads TGTGCCAGCAGCCAAGATGCTGGCAGGTCTGAGCAGTTCTTC. Its protein is CASSQDAGRSEQFF.

As for this clone: This same CDR3 is encoded by further DNA sequences in the sample. The CDR3 coding sequence is TGTGCCAGCAGCTTAGGTCAGGGTGGCTATGGCTACACCTTC. Amino acid sequence: CASSLGQGGYGYTF. The chain joins TRBV7-9 to TRBJ1-2, with D perhaps TRBD1 (5 bases). The CDR3 sequence is 14 residues long. Germline lookup yields CDR1 SEHNR and CDR2 FQNEAQ (reference sequence). Trimming shortened V by 1 base and J by 4 bases, and 10 bases separated the two germline ends.

The chain's CDR3 is CASSERTSRSNEQFF. The CDR3, as DNA: TGTGCCAGCAGTGAAAGGACTAGCAGGTCCAATGAGCAGTTCTTC. The chain combines TRBV6-1 with TRBJ2-1; 8 bases line up with TRBD2. V dropped 2 bases and J dropped 6; count of bases not matched to a gene: 6. This CDR3 is 15 amino acids long. Germline values: CDR1 MNHNS, CDR2 SASEGT.

Details on this clone: At one of its ends the junction is not consistent with the germline gene, which may arise from a read error. The chain recombines TRBV7-9 with TRBJ1-4; 7 bases match TRBD1. The CDR3 runs 17 residues. Per germline, CDR1 SEHNR and CDR2 FQNEAQ (reference sequence). Here the CDR3 reads CSSRQGWGREGNEKLFF. In DNA, the CDR3 is TGTTCCAGCAGACAGGGATGGGGGCGCGAGGGGAATGAAAAACTGTTTTTT.